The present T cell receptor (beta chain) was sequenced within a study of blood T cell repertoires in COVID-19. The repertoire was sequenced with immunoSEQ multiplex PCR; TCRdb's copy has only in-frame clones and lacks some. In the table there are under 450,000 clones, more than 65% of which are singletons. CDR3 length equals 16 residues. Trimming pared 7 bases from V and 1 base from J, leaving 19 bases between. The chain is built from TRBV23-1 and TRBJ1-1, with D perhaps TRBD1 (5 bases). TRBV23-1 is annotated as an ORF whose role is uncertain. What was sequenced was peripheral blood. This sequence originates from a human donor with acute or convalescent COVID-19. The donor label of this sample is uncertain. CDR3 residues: CASTPEGKEWNTEAFF. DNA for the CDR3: TGCGCCAGCACCCCGGAGGGGAAGGAGTGGAACACTGAAGCTTTCTTT.